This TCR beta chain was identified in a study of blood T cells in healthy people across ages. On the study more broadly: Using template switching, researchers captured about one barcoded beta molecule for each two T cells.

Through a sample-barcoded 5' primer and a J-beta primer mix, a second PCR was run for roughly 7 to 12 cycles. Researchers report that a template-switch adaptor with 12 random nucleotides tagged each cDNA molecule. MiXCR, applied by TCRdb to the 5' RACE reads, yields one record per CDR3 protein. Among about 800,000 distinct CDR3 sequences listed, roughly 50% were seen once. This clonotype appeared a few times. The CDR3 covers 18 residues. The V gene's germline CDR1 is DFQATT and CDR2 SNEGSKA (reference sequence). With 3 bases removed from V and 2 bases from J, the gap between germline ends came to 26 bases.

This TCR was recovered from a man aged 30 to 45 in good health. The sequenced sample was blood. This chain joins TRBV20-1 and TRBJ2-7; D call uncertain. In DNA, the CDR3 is TGCAGTGCTAGTGCGATACAAAACAACCTCCTACTCCCCTACGAGCAGTACTTC. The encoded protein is CSASAIQNNLLLPYEQYF.